This T cell receptor (beta chain) derives from a study of long-term antiretroviral therapy in people with HIV. General observations from the study: Absence of data on ART adherence, viral resistance or therapy changes was noted. Post-ART, diversity grew, though it stayed under transplant donor control levels.

There are 15 residues in the CDR3. Trimming took off 4 bases at V and 9 bases at J, with 16 bases between the two ends. CDR1 and CDR2 (germline): MNHEY, SVGAGI. The libraries were made with immunoSEQ v3.0 at survey level. Only in-frame clones appear in the TCRdb table, and some are missing; sequencing was by immunoSEQ multiplex PCR. The sample gives more than 20,000 clones, about 76% of which show up once; 15% to 20% is in the top ten. As for this clone: The antigen is undetermined.

Samples held 1-10 million cryopreserved PBMC before DNA extraction. The chain uses TRBV6-5 and TRBJ1-6; possibly TRBD1 for D (6 bases). Sequencing used unsorted PBMCs, obtained at the start of antiretroviral therapy, before treatment. This TCR was recovered from a young woman with HIV. For the CDR3, the DNA is TGTGCCAGCAGTTTTACACAGGGTGGGGCTTCACCCCTCCACTTT. Amino acids: CASSFTQGGASPLHF.